The next 3 T cell receptor beta chains were all read from a single sample in a study of human T cells and chemical hapten exposure. Time point in this sample: patch test 1, 2 weeks after DPC sensitization. Treatment denoted: therapeutic diphenylcyclopropenone sensitization with weekly scalp DPC. The starting material, unfractionated whole blood, was used for total RNA extraction. A single record per CDR3 protein comes from TCRdb applying MiXCR to the RACE reads. This sample has about 52,000 distinct CDR3 sequences, with approximately 10% found just once. The sequencing used whole blood, collected in connection with sensitization to the hapten diphenylcyclopropenone (DPC). The origin of the receptors is a woman between 40 and 55 years old with alopecia areata. Some clones in this sample may be carry-over from other donors' samples.

This chain connects TRBV9 to TRBJ2-1; the match to TRBD2 covers 12 bases. The germline CDR1 and CDR2 sequences are SGDLS and YYNGEE. The CDR3 length is 19 residues. The junction had 13 bases not matched to a gene; V was cut back by 1 base and J by 5 bases. The CDR3 DNA is TGTGCCAGCAGCGTAACAGTTCTAGCGGGGGGGCCCAAGGACAATGAGCAGTTCTTC. Amino acid sequence: CASSVTVLAGGPKDNEQFF.

At least ten counts were recorded for this clonotype. The chain links TRBV29-1 to TRBJ2-5; D is ambiguous. The CDR3 spans 11 residues. The germline CDR1 and CDR2 sequences are SQVTM and ANQGSEA. V was pared by 4 bases and J by 5 bases, with 8 bases between. The DNA for the CDR3 is TGCAGCGTTGGTCAGTCGGAGACCCAGTACTTC. Translating gives CSVGQSETQYF.

This clonotype came up a few times. The rearrangement uses TRBV7-9 and TRBJ2-1; 15 bases are shared with TRBD2. V dropped 5 bases and J dropped 1; count of bases not matched to a gene: 9. The CDR3 has 19 amino acids. Per germline, CDR1 SEHNR and CDR2 FQNEAQ (reference sequence). CDR3 bases: TGTGCCAGCAGCCCCTGGACTAGCGGGAGGGCCACGTCCTACAATGAGCAGTTCTTC. It is translated as CASSPWTSGRATSYNEQFF.